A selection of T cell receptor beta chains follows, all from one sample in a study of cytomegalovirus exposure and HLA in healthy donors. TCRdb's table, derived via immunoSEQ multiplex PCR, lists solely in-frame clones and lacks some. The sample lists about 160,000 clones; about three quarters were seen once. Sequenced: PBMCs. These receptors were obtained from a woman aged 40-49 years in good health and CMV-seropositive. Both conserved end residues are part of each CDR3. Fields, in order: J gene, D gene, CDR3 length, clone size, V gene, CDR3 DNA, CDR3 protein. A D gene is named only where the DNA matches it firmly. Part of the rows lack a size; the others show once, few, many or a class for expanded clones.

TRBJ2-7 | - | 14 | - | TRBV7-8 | TGTGCCAGCAGCTTAGGGGGGGGCGGAAACGAGCAGTACTTC | CASSLGGGGNEQYF
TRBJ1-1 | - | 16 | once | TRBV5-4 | TGTGCCAGCAGCTTGAAAATCCGGGACGGGAGGGATGAAGCTTTCTTT | CASSLKIRDGRDEAFF
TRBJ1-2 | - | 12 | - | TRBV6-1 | TGTGCCAGCAGTCCCGGTAACTATGGCTACACCTTC | CASSPGNYGYTF
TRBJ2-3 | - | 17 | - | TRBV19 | TGTGCCAGTAGTGGAGGGCCAGGAACTGGGAACACAGATACGCAGTATTTT | CASSGGPGTGNTDTQYF
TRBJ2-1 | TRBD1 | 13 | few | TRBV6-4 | TGTGCCAGCAGCCCGGACAGGCAGGATGAGCAGTTCTTC | CASSPDRQDEQFF
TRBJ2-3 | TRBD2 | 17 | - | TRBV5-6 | TGTGCCAGCAGCTTGGCGTGGCGAGCGGGAGATGCAGATACGCAGTATTTT | CASSLAWRAGDADTQYF
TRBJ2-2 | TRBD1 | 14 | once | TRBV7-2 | TGTGCCAGCAGCCGGGACAGATTCACCGGGGAGCTGTTTTTT | CASSRDRFTGELFF
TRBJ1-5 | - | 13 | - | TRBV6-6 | TGTGCCAGCAGTAGGGGGTCAGGGCAGCCCCAGCATTTT | CASSRGSGQPQHF
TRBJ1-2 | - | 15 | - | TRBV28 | TGTGCCAGCAGCCCTATTGGGGGGGGGCAGGAGAGCTACACCTTC | CASSPIGGGQESYTF
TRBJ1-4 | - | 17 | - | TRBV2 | TGTGCCAGCAAATCCGTTGCGGGGGAAGGAACTAATGAAAAACTGTTTTTT | CASKSVAGEGTNEKLFF
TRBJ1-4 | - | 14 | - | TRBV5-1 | TGCGCCAGCAGCTTAGGCGGGGCAGGAGAAAAACTGTTTTTT | CASSLGGAGEKLFF
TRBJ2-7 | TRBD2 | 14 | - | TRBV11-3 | TGTGCCAGCAGCCCGGGGGGGGCCGGTTACGAGCAGTACTTC | CASSPGGAGYEQYF
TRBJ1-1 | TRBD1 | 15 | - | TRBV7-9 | TGTGCCAGCAGCTTAGCAGGGACAGGGAACACTGAAGCTTTCTTT | CASSLAGTGNTEAFF
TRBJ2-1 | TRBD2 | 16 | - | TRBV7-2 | TGTGCCAGCAGCTTAGAGGTTAGCGGGGATTACAATGAGCAGTTCTTC | CASSLEVSGDYNEQFF
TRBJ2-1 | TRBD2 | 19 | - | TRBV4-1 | TGCGCCAGCAGCCAAGAACGAAGCGGGAGGGCCAGCTCCTACAATGAGCAGTTCTTC | CASSQERSGRASSYNEQFF
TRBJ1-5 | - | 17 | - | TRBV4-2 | TGTGCCAGCAGCCAAGTACCGGGGGAGGGACGCAATCAGCCCCAGCATTTT | CASSQVPGEGRNQPQHF